The clone carrying this T cell receptor (beta chain) was detected a few times. The antigen remains unidentified. This sample was taken from a study of regulatory T cells in long-lasting Graves disease. The wider study: Antithyroid drug intake by newly diagnosed Graves' patients had lasted under 3 months. Points from the study as a whole: Lower TCR diversity was seen in persistent Graves' patients than in newly diagnosed ones. Persistent disease samples used TRBV28, TRBJ1-2 and TRBJ2-5 preferentially.

Trimming stripped 7 bases from V and 5 bases from J, with 8 bases between. The CDR3 sequence is 10 residues long. The germline V gene encodes CDR1 SQVTM and CDR2 ANQGSEA. The sample's time point: newly diagnosed GD, antithyroid drugs for less than 3 months. The TCR library was made from RNA extracted from PBMCs. According to the study, TCR beta libraries were built with iRepertoire HTBI primers and CDR3-region Arm-PCR. TCRdb reanalysed the multiplex PCR reads using MiXCR and keeps one entry per CDR3 protein. The sample holds hundreds of thousands of distinct CDR3 sequences; 16% are singletons and the top ten take 18%. These records were also assigned to another study, of T cells in Graves' hyperthyroidism and ophthalmopathy. That work contributes: The primer set for the first-round RT-PCR of the TCR CDR3 was HTBI.

This material consisted of peripheral blood mononuclear cells (PBMCs), taken at new diagnosis, from a patient treated with antithyroid drugs. The chain carries TRBV29-1 and TRBJ2-5, with D hard to call. The source is a woman in her twenties or thirties with Graves disease. The CDR3 DNA reads as TGCAGCGGAGTCCGGGAGACCCAGTACTTC. As protein: CSGVRETQYF.